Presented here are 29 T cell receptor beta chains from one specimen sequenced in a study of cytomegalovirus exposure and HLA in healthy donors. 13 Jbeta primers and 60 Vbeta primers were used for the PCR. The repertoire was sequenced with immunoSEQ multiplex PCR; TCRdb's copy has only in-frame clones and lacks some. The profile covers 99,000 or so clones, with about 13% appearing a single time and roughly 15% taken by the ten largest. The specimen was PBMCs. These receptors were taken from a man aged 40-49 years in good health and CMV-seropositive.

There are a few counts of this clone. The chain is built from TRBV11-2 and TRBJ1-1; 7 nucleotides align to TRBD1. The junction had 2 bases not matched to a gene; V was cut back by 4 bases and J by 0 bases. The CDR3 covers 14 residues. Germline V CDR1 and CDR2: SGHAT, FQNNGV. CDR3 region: CASSWGTVNTEAFF. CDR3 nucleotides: TGTGCCAGCAGCTGGGGGACAGTGAACACTGAAGCTTTCTTT.

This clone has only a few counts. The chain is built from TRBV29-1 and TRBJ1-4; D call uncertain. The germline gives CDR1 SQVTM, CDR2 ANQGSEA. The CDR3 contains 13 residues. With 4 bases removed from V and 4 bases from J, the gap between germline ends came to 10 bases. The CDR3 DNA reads TGCAGCGTTGGACGCAGGCTTAATGAAAAACTGTTTTTT. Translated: CSVGRRLNEKLFF.

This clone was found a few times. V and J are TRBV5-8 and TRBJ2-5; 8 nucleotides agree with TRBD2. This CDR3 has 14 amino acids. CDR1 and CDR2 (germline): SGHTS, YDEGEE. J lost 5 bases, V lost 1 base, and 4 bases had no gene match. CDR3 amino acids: CASSLQSGSETQYF. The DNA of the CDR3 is TGTGCCAGCAGCTTGCAAAGCGGGAGCGAGACCCAGTACTTC. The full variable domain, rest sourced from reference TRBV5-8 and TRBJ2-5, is EAGVTQSPTHLIKTRGQQATLRCSPISGHTSVYWYQQALGLGLQFLLWYDEGEERNRGNFPPRFSGRQFPNYSSELNVNALELEDSALYLCASSLQSGSETQYFGPGTRLLVL.

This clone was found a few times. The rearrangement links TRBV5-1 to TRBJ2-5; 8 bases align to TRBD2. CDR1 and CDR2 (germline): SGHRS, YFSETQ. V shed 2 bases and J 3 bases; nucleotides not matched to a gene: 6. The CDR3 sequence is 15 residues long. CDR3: CASSLTSGSEETQYF. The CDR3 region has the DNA TGCGCCAGCAGCTTAACTAGCGGAAGCGAAGAGACCCAGTACTTC.

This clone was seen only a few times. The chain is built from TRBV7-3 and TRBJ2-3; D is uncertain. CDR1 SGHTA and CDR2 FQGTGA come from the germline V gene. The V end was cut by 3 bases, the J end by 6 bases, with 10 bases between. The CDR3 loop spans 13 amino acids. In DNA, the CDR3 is TGTGCCAGCAGCTTTTCCCGCCAGGATACGCAGTATTTT. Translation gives CASSFSRQDTQYF.

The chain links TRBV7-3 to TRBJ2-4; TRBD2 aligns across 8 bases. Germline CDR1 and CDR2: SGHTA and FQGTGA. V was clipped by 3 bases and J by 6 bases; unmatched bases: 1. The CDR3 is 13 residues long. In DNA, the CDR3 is TGTGCCAGCAGCTTCGGGGGGGGAAACATTCAGTACTTC. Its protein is CASSFGGGNIQYF.

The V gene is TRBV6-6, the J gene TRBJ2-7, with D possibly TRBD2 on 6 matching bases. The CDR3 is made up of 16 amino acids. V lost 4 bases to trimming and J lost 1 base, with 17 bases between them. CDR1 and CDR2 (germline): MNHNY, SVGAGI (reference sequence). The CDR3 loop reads CASSSWASERSYEQYF. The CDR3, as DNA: TGTGCCAGCAGTTCTTGGGCTAGCGAACGGTCCTACGAGCAGTACTTC.

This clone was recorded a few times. CDR3 DNA: TGTGCCAGCAGCTTCTTTGGGGAATACAGGGTTGGAGAGCAGTACTTC. This sequence encodes CASSFFGEYRVGEQYF. This chain joins TRBV5-6 and TRBJ2-7; D may be TRBD1 (6 bases). Trimming removed 2 bases from V and 7 bases from J, with 22 bases in between. Per the germline V gene, CDR1 is SGHDT and CDR2 is YYEEEE. The CDR3 is 16 residues long. Drawing the rest from reference TRBV5-6 and TRBJ2-7, the complete variable domain is DAGVTQSPTHLIKTRGQQVTLRCSPKSGHDTVSWYQQALGQGPQFIFQYYEEEERQRGNFPDRFSGHQFPNYSSELNVNALLLGDSALYLCASSFFGEYRVGEQYFGPGTRLTVT.

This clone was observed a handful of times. The CDR3 spells CASRPPGLAGAGELFF. CDR3 nucleotide sequence: TGTGCCAGCAGACCGCCGGGACTAGCGGGAGCCGGGGAGCTGTTTTTT. The gene calls are TRBV7-2 and TRBJ2-2, with 14 nucleotides matching TRBD2. Losses at the gene ends were 6 bases for V and 6 bases for J; bases not matched to a gene: 6. This CDR3 spans 16 amino acids. Looked up from germline, CDR1 is SGHTA and CDR2 is FQGNSA. Drawing the rest from reference TRBV7-2 and TRBJ2-2, the complete variable domain is GAGVSQSPSNKVTEKGKDVELRCDPISGHTALYWYRQSLGQGLEFLIYFQGNSAPDKSGLPSDRFSAERTGGSVSTLTIQRTQQEDSAVYLCASRPPGLAGAGELFFGEGSRLTVL.

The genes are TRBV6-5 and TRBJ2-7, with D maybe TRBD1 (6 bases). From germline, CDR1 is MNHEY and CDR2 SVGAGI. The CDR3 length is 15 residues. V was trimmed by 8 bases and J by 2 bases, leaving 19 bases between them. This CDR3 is CASLPWVGATYEQYF. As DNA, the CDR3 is TGTGCCAGCCTACCGTGGGTGGGGGCTACCTACGAGCAGTACTTC.

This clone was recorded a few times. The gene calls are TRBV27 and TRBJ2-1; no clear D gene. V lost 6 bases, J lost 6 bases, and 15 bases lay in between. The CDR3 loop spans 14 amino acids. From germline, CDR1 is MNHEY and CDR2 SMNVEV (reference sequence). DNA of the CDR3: TGTGCCAGCAGCGGAGCAGCCACCGGCAATGAGCAGTTCTTC. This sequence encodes CASSGAATGNEQFF.

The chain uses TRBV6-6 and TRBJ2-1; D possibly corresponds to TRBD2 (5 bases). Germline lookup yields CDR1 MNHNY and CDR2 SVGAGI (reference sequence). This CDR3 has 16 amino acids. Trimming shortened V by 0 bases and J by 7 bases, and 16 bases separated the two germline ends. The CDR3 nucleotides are TGTGCCAGCAGTTACTCGAGTAGTCTAGCAGCTAATGAGCAGTTCTTC. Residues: CASSYSSSLAANEQFF.

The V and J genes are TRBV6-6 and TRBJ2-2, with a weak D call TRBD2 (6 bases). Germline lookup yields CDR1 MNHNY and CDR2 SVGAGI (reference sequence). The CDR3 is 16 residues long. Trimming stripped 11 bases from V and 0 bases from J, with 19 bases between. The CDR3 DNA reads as TGTGCCTGCCACGGGGGAAACAGCCCGAACACCGGGGAGCTGTTTTTT. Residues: CACHGGNSPNTGELFF.

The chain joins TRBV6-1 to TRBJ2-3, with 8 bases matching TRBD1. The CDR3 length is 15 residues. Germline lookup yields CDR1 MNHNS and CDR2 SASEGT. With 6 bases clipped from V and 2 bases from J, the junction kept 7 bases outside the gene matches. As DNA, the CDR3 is TGTGCCAGCAGCTCGACAGGGGCCGACACAGATACGCAGTATTTT. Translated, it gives CASSSTGADTDTQYF.

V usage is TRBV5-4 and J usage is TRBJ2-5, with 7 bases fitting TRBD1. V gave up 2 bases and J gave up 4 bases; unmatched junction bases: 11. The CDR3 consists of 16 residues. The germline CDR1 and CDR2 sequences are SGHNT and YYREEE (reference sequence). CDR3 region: CASSFGTANGGETQYF. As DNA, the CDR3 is TGTGCCAGCAGCTTTGGGACAGCAAATGGCGGAGAGACCCAGTACTTC.

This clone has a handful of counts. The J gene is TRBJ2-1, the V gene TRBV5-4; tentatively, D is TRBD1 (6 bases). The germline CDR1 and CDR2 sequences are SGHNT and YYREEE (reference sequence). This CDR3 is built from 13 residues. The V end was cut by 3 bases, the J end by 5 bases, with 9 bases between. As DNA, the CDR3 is TGTGCCAGCAGCTCTGGGACAAACAATGAGCAGTTCTTC. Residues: CASSSGTNNEQFF. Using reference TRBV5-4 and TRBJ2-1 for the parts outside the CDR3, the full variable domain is ETGVTQSPTHLIKTRGQQVTLRCSSQSGHNTVSWYQQALGQGPQFIFQYYREEENGRGNFPPRFSGLQFPNYSSELNVNALELDDSALYLCASSSGTNNEQFFGPGTRLTVL.

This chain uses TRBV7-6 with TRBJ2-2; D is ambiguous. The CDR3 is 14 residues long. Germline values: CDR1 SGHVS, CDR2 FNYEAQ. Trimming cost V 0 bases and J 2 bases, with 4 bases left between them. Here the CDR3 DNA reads TGTGCCAGCAGCTTAGCGGGCAACACCGGGGAGCTGTTTTTT. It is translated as CASSLAGNTGELFF.

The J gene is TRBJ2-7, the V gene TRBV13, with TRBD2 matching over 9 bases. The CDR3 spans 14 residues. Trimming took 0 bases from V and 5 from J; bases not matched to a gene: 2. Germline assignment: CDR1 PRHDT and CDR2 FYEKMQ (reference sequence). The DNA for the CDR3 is TGTGCCAGCAGCTTAGGGGGACTAGCCCACGAGCAGTACTTC. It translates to CASSLGGLAHEQYF.

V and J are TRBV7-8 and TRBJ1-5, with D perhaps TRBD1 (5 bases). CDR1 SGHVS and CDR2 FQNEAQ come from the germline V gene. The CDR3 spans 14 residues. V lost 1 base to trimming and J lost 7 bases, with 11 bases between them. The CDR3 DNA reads TGTGCCAGCAGCTTAGAGCTCAGGGCCCAGCCCCAGCATTTT. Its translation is CASSLELRAQPQHF.

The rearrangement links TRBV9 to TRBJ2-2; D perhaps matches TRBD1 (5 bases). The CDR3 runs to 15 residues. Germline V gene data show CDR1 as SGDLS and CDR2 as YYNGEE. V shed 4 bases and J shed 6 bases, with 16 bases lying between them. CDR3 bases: TGTGCCAGCAGCATCCCACAGGTACTGGCCGGGGAGCTGTTTTTT. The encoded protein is CASSIPQVLAGELFF.

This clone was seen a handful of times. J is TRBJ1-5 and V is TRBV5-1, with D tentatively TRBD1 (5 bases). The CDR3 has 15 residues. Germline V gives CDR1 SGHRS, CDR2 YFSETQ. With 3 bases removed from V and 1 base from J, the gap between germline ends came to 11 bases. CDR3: CASSSGDSSNQPQHF. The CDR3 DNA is TGCGCCAGCAGCTCGGGGGACTCCAGCAATCAGCCCCAGCATTTT.

CDR3 in DNA: TGCGCCAGCAGCATCCGGACAGGAGACTCCTACGAGCAGTACTTC. Translation gives CASSIRTGDSYEQYF. The rearrangement links TRBV4-1 to TRBJ2-7; TRBD1 matches at 7 bases. This CDR3 has 15 amino acids. The germline CDR1 and CDR2 sequences are MGHRA and YSYEKL. V shed 5 bases and J 0 bases; nucleotides not matched to a gene: 7.

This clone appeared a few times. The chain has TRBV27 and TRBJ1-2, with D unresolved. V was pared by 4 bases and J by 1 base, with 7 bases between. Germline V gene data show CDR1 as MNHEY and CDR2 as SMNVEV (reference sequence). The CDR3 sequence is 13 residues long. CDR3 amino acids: CASSSTLNYGYTF. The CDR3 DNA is TGTGCCAGCAGTTCCACTCTTAACTATGGCTACACCTTC.

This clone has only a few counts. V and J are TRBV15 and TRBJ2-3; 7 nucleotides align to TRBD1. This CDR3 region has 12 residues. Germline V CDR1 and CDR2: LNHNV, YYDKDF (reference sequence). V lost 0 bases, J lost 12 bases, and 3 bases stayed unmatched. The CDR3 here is CATSRDGQVQYF. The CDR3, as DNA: TGTGCCACCAGCAGAGACGGACAGGTACAGTATTTT. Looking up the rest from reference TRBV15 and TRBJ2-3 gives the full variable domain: DAMVIQNPRYQVTQFGKPVTLSCSQTLNHNVMYWYQQKSSQAPKLLFHYYDKDFNNEADTPDNFQSRRPNTSFCFLDIRSPGLGDTAMYLCATSRDGQVQYFGPGTRLTVL.

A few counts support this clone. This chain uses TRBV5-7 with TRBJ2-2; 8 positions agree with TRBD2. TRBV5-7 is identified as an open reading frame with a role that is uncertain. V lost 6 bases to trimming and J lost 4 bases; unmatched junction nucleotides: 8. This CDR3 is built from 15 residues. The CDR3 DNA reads TGTGCCAGCACTATCGCTAGCGGGTTCACCGGGGAGCTGTTTTTT. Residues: CASTIASGFTGELFF.

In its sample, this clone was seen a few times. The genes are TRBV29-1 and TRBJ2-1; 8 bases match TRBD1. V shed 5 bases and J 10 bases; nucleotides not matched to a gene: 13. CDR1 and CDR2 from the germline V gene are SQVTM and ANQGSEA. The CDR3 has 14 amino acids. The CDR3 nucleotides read TGCAGCGTTTATGGGAGACAGGGGCCGATGGAGCAGTTCTTC. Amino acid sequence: CSVYGRQGPMEQFF.

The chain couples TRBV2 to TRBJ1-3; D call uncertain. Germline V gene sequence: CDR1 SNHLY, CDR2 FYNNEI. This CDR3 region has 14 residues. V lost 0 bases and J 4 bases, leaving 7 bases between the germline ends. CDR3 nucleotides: TGTGCCAGCAGTGAAGCGCGAGGGGGAAACACCATATATTTT. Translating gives CASSEARGGNTIYF. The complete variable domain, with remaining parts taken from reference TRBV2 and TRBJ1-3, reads EPEVTQTPSHQVTQMGQEVILRCVPISNHLYFYWYRQILGQKVEFLVSFYNNEISEKSEIFDDQFSVERPDGSNFTLKIRSTKLEDSAMYFCASSEARGGNTIYFGEGSWLTVV.

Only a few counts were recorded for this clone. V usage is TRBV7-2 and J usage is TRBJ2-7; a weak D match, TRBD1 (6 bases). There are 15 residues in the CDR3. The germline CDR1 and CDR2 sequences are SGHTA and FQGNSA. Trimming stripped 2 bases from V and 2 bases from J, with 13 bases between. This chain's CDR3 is CASSLIRGGTYEQYF. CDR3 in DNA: TGTGCCAGCAGCTTAATACGAGGGGGTACCTACGAGCAGTACTTC.

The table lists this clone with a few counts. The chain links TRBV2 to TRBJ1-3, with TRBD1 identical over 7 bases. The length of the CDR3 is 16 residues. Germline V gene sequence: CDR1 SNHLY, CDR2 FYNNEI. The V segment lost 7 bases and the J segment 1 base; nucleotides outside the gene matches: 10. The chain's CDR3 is CASTADRLISGNTIYF. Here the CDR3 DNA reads TGTGCCAGCACCGCGGACAGGCTGATTTCTGGAAACACCATATATTTT.